The 21 T cell receptor beta chains reported below all come from one sample, sequenced in a study of OX40 agonist ivuxolimab in advanced cancers. TCRdb's copy holds only in-frame clones and misses some; the assay was immunoSEQ multiplex PCR. The sample yields about 84,000 clones, 84% seen once. The source was CD4+ or CD8+ T cells sorted from blood, collected in a trial of the OX40 agonist ivuxolimab. The receptors were sampled from an adult with an advanced solid tumor such as melanoma, head and neck, liver or kidney cancer.

This chain connects TRBV5-6 to TRBJ2-3, with a weak D call TRBD2 (5 bases). CDR1 is SGHDT, CDR2 YYEEEE, per germline. Trimming took off 3 bases at V and 5 bases at J, with 16 bases between the two ends. The CDR3 sequence is 15 residues long. CDR3 nucleotides: TGTGCCAGCAGCTCCCGGGCCGGGGATTTAGATACGCAGTATTTT. This encodes CASSSRAGDLDTQYF.

This clone appeared a few times. This chain uses TRBV15 with TRBJ2-5; D might be TRBD1 (5 bases). V gave up 0 bases and J gave up 5 bases, with 10 bases separating them. The CDR3 consists of 14 residues. Per the germline V gene, CDR1 is LNHNV and CDR2 is YYDKDF (reference sequence). Here the CDR3 DNA reads TGTGCCACCAGCAGAGATCAGGGAAGCGAGACCCAGTACTTC. It yields the protein CATSRDQGSETQYF.

As regards this clone: Additional DNA sequences in this sample encode the identical CDR3. The J gene is TRBJ2-4, the V gene TRBV19; 7 bases line up with TRBD1. CDR3 size: 16 residues. The ends lost 0 bases at V and 1 base at J; junction bases unmatched: 3. The germline V gene has CDR1 LNHDA and CDR2 SQIVND (reference sequence). CDR3 in amino acids: CASSIDRGQAKNIQYF. The CDR3, as DNA: TGTGCCAGTAGTATAGACAGGGGACAGGCCAAAAACATTCAGTACTTC.

The genes are TRBV7-9 and TRBJ2-5, with D tentatively TRBD1 or TRBD2 (7 bases each). CDR3 length equals 14 residues. V was cut by 5 bases and J by 4 bases, with 14 bases left in between. Germline V gives CDR1 SEHNR, CDR2 FQNEAQ (reference sequence). This CDR3 reads CASSPSGGVETQYF. The DNA for the CDR3 is TGTGCCAGCAGCCCCTCAGGGGGGGTAGAGACCCAGTACTTC.

The V and J genes are TRBV2 and TRBJ1-2; 8 bases match TRBD1. CDR1 is SNHLY and CDR2 is FYNNEI in the germline V gene. The CDR3 is 13 residues long. Trimming cost V 8 bases and J 5 bases; bases outside gene matches: 7. CDR3 nucleotide sequence: TGTGCCAGCCGAGACAGGGGAACATATGGCTACACCTTC. As protein: CASRDRGTYGYTF.

The rearrangement joins TRBV6-5 to TRBJ1-2; TRBD1 might be the D (5 bases). The CDR3 has 13 residues. V was trimmed by 6 bases and J by 2 bases, leaving 10 bases between them. Germline values: CDR1 MNHEY, CDR2 SVGAGI. The CDR3 DNA sequence: TGTGCCAGCAGGAATGGACAAAACTATGGCTACACCTTC. The encoded protein is CASRNGQNYGYTF.

This chain links TRBV6-1 with TRBJ1-3; D gene ambiguous. The CDR3 sequence is 17 residues long. Germline-derived CDR1 and CDR2 are MNHNS and SASEGT. Trimming shortened V by 4 bases and J by 8 bases, and 24 bases separated the two germline ends. CDR3 nucleotide sequence: TGTGCCAGCAGTGGTACACAAACCGGACTGTATCTGGACACCATATATTTT. The encoded protein is CASSGTQTGLYLDTIYF.

This chain connects TRBV6-6 to TRBJ1-2, with 11 nucleotides matching TRBD1. The CDR3 has 11 residues. V shed 8 bases, J shed 8 bases, and the junction held 1 base outside the gene matches. Germline V gene data show CDR1 as MNHNY and CDR2 as SVGAGI (reference sequence). CDR3 region: CASWTGGGYTF. CDR3 DNA sequence: TGTGCCAGCTGGACAGGGGGCGGCTACACCTTC.

This chain uses TRBV11-2 with TRBJ2-2; TRBD1 or TRBD2 may be the D gene (5 bases each). Germline values: CDR1 SGHAT, CDR2 FQNNGV. V was shortened by 5 bases and J by 2 bases, with 12 bases between the two germline ends. The CDR3 is 15 residues long. CDR3 region: CASSLARANTGELFF. The CDR3 coding sequence is TGTGCCAGCAGCCTAGCCAGGGCAAACACCGGGGAGCTGTTTTTT.

This chain uses TRBV2 with TRBJ2-5; D may be TRBD2 (5 bases). V lost 1 base and J lost 5, with 11 bases in between. This CDR3 contains 14 residues. Germline lookup yields CDR1 SNHLY and CDR2 FYNNEI. The CDR3 reads CASSEVSSWETQYF. CDR3 DNA: TGTGCCAGCAGTGAAGTTTCTAGCTGGGAGACCCAGTACTTC. Using reference TRBV2 and TRBJ2-5 for the parts outside the CDR3, the full variable domain is EPEVTQTPSHQVTQMGQEVILRCVPISNHLYFYWYRQILGQKVEFLVSFYNNEISEKSEIFDDQFSVERPDGSNFTLKIRSTKLEDSAMYFCASSEVSSWETQYFGPGTRLLVL.

The chain recombines TRBV18 with TRBJ2-1; 7 bases are shared with TRBD1. There are 21 residues in the CDR3. Germline V lookup: CDR1 KGHSH, CDR2 LQKENI. Trimming cost V 0 bases and J 6 bases; bases outside gene matches: 23. The CDR3 is CASSPPNTKTGTLDNSNEQFF. DNA for the CDR3: TGTGCCAGCTCACCACCAAACACCAAGACAGGGACCTTGGATAACTCCAATGAGCAGTTCTTC. Supplemented by reference TRBV18 and TRBJ2-1, the full variable domain reads NAGVMQNPRHLVRRRGQEARLRCSPMKGHSHVYWYRQLPEEGLKFMVYLQKENIIDESGMPKERFSAEFPKEGPSILRIQQVVRGDSAAYFCASSPPNTKTGTLDNSNEQFFGPGTRLTVL.

CDR3 amino acids: CASSSKDRGANEKLFF. The CDR3, as DNA: TGTGCCAGCAGCTCAAAGGACAGGGGAGCTAATGAAAAACTGTTTTTT. V and J are TRBV7-8 and TRBJ1-4, with TRBD1 matching over 9 bases. Germline V CDR1 and CDR2: SGHVS, FQNEAQ. This CDR3 spans 16 amino acids. V lost 4 bases to trimming and J lost 3 bases; unmatched junction nucleotides: 6.

The rearrangement uses TRBV28 and TRBJ1-2; D is ambiguous. The CDR3 is 11 amino acids. V was pared by 4 bases and J by 4 bases, with 4 bases between. Germline V gives CDR1 MDHEN, CDR2 SYDVKM. CDR3 loop: CASSWTYGYTF. DNA of the CDR3: TGTGCCAGCAGTTGGACCTATGGCTACACCTTC.

In the case of this clone: This clone may be a read error of a much larger clone one base away. V and J are TRBV27 and TRBJ1-1; maybe TRBD1 (5 bases). The CDR3 covers 13 residues. The germline CDR1 and CDR2 sequences are MNHEY and SMNVEV (reference sequence). V lost 2 bases and J 1 base, leaving 5 bases between the germline ends. In nucleotides, the CDR3 is TGTGCCAGCAGTTTACAGGGGAACACTGAAGCTTTCTTT. Translating gives CASSLQGNTEAFF.

The chain employs TRBV4-2 and TRBJ1-4, with TRBD1 matching 10 bases. The CDR3 runs 15 residues. J was trimmed by 4 bases and V by 3 bases; bases with no gene match: 2. Per germline, CDR1 LGHNA and CDR2 YNFKEQ. CDR3 region: CASSQDRGDNEKLFF. The CDR3 nucleotides read TGTGCCAGCAGCCAGGACAGGGGGGATAATGAAAAACTGTTTTTT.

The gene calls are TRBV7-9 and TRBJ1-1; D may be TRBD1 (5 bases). Germline V lookup: CDR1 SEHNR, CDR2 FQNEAQ (reference sequence). V shed 5 bases and J shed 1 base, with 11 bases lying between them. The CDR3 consists of 14 residues. CDR3 protein: CASSPGSENTEAFF. The CDR3 bases are TGTGCCAGCAGCCCAGGGAGTGAGAACACTGAAGCTTTCTTT.

V and J are TRBV13 and TRBJ2-2, with D unclear. Trimming took off 2 bases at V and 1 base at J, with 8 bases between the two ends. The CDR3 spans 15 residues. From germline, CDR1 is PRHDT and CDR2 FYEKMQ (reference sequence). The CDR3 nucleotides are TGTGCCAGCAGCTTACTTATGGGGAACACCGGGGAGCTGTTTTTT. Its protein product is CASSLLMGNTGELFF.

This chain links TRBV11-1 with TRBJ1-1, with TRBD1 identical over 7 bases. The V and J ends lost 5 bases and 3 bases, in that order; junction bases with no gene match: 6. This CDR3 region has 14 residues. Germline values: CDR1 SGHAT, CDR2 FQDESV (reference sequence). The CDR3, as DNA: TGTGCCAGCAGCCGACAGGGTGAGGACACTGAAGCTTTCTTT. Translation gives CASSRQGEDTEAFF.

The chain joins TRBV5-1 to TRBJ2-5, with D tentatively TRBD1 (5 bases). The CDR3 extends over 15 amino acids. CDR1 is SGHRS, CDR2 YFSETQ, per germline. The V end was cut by 0 bases, the J end by 4 bases, with 13 bases between. CDR3 amino acids: CASSLAFQGRETQYF. The CDR3, as DNA: TGCGCCAGCAGCTTGGCCTTCCAGGGCAGAGAGACCCAGTACTTC. Full variable domain (missing parts from reference TRBV5-1 and TRBJ2-5): KAGVTQTPRYLIKTRGQQVTLSCSPISGHRSVSWYQQTPGQGLQFLFEYFSETQRNKGNFPGRFSGRQFSNSRSEMNVSTLELGDSALYLCASSLAFQGRETQYFGPGTRLLVL.

The chain recombines TRBV9 with TRBJ2-2, with 16 bases that match TRBD2. This CDR3 comprises 18 residues. Trimming took 2 bases from V and 4 from J; bases not matched to a gene: 5. Germline V CDR1 and CDR2: SGDLS, YYNGEE. The CDR3 reads CASSVGLAGGPGTGELFF. CDR3 DNA: TGTGCCAGCAGCGTGGGACTAGCGGGGGGGCCGGGCACCGGGGAGCTGTTTTTT.

The V and J genes are TRBV4-2 and TRBJ2-3, with 12 bases fitting TRBD2. V shed 4 bases, J shed 7 bases, and the junction held 9 bases outside the gene matches. Germline V gene sequence: CDR1 LGHNA, CDR2 YNFKEQ. This CDR3 contains 16 residues. CDR3 coding DNA: TGTGCCAGCAGCCCCACCGCTAGCGGGGGGGCGAATACGCAGTATTTT. Protein product: CASSPTASGGANTQYF.